These T cell receptor beta chains were read from a single sample in a study of blood T cell repertoires in COVID-19. Measured with immunoSEQ multiplex PCR; TCRdb has only the in-frame clones, and not every one. The repertoire consists of fewer than 200,000 clones, with 84% occurring once and the leading ten covering approximately 16%. Sequenced: PBMCs or T cells enriched from blood (not recorded which). The receptors derive from a man over 45 who had recovered from COVID-19. The CDR3 runs from the conserved cysteine through the conserved F or W. D genes are given only for firm matches. For some rows the clone size is stated as once, few or many, or as a class when expanded; others skip it.

V gene	D gene	clone size	J gene	CDR3 DNA	CDR3 protein
TRBV6-5	-	-	TRBJ2-1	TGCGCCACGGGCCTGGGACTTGGGTTGGGGCAGTTCTTC	CATGLGLGLGQFF
TRBV9	TRBD2	-	TRBJ2-5	TGTGCCAGCAGCCCTATTGGGACTAGTGAAAAAGAGACCCAGTACTTC	CASSPIGTSEKETQYF
TRBV6-6	-	-	TRBJ2-3	TGTGCCAGCAGTTTCCCAGGGTCCACAGATACGCAGTATTTT	CASSFPGSTDTQYF
TRBV11-2	TRBD1	-	TRBJ1-2	TGTGCCAGCAGCCAGAACGAGGGGGCGGGAGGCTACACCTTC	CASSQNEGAGGYTF
TRBV12-3/TRBV12-4	-	-	TRBJ1-4	TGTGCCAGCAGTTTCCGGTTCGGTGAAAAACTGTTTTTT	CASSFRFGEKLFF
TRBV18	TRBD1	few	TRBJ2-5	TGTGCCAGCTCACCACCGGGACAGGGGGCCTTCGGGACCCAGTACTTC	CASSPPGQGAFGTQYF
TRBV19	TRBD2	-	TRBJ2-2	TGTGCCAGTGCCTTAAGTGCGGGGGAACTGTTTTTT	CASALSAGELFF
TRBV19	TRBD1	-	TRBJ2-7	TGTGCCAGTAGTATCGACAGGGCCTACGAGCAGTACTTC	CASSIDRAYEQYF
TRBV5-1	TRBD1	-	TRBJ1-2	TGCGCCAGCAGCCACGAAGGGGGCAGCTACACCTTC	CASSHEGGSYTF
TRBV7-2	-	-	TRBJ2-5	TGTGCCAGCAGCTTGGGCGGGGTAGAGACCCAGTACTTC	CASSLGGVETQYF
TRBV11-2	TRBD1	-	TRBJ1-2	TGTGCCAGCAGCTTTCAGCAGGGGGTGGGTATCGGCTACACCTTC	CASSFQQGVGIGYTF
TRBV7-9	TRBD1	-	TRBJ1-6	TGTGCCAGCAGCCGACGACAGGGGGAAAATTCACCCCTCCACTTT	CASSRRQGENSPLHF
TRBV7-9	TRBD2	-	TRBJ2-3	TGTGCCAGCAGTTTCTTAGCGGGGGGGAGCACAGATACGCAGTATTTT	CASSFLAGGSTDTQYF
TRBV7-3	-	-	TRBJ1-1	TGTGCCAGCAGCTTTTCAGGGAACACTGAAGCTTTCTTT	CASSFSGNTEAFF
TRBV9	-	-	TRBJ1-1	TGTGCCAGCAGCGTAGACACTCCCACGGAGGGCACTGAAGCTTTCTTT	CASSVDTPTEGTEAFF
TRBV9	-	-	TRBJ2-7	TGTGCCAGCAGCGTCCAACAGGTATCCTACGAGCAGTACTTC	CASSVQQVSYEQYF
TRBV6-5	-	-	TRBJ2-1	TGTGCCAGCAAAGCGACAGGCTACAATGAGCAGTTCTTC	CASKATGYNEQFF
TRBV29-1	TRBD1	-	TRBJ1-1	TGCAGCGTTGAAGAGGTAGGGGGCGGCAACACTGAAGCTTTCTTT	CSVEEVGGGNTEAFF
TRBV7-8	-	-	TRBJ2-4	TGTGCCAGCAGCTCCCAGGGGGCCAAAAACATTCAGTACTTC	CASSSQGAKNIQYF
TRBV13	-	-	TRBJ1-4	TGTGCCAGCAGCTTAGGGGGGCTAGGCCCCAATGAAAAACTGTTTTTT	CASSLGGLGPNEKLFF
TRBV2	-	-	TRBJ1-5	TGTGCCAGCATAGGTACCGAGGGTAATCAGCCCCAGCATTTT	CASIGTEGNQPQHF
TRBV28	-	few	TRBJ1-1	TGTGCCAGCAGTTTAGTTGGGGGGTGGACTGAAGCTTTCTTT	CASSLVGGWTEAFF
TRBV3-1/TRBV3-2	TRBD2	once	TRBJ2-7	TGTGCCAGCAGCCGGACTAGCGGGGGGGAGACCTACGAGCAGTACTTC	CASSRTSGGETYEQYF
TRBV6-5	-	-	TRBJ1-5	TGTGCCAGCAGCCCCAGGCAGGGAAGAAATCAGCCCCAGCATTTT	CASSPRQGRNQPQHF
TRBV5-1	TRBD2	-	TRBJ2-1	TGCGCCAGCAGCGGGGGGGACTATAGTGGGAATTACAATGAGCAGTTCTTC	CASSGGDYSGNYNEQFF
TRBV6-7	-	-	TRBJ1-4	TGTGCCAGCAGTTACGGGCTGGGGCGGGAAAAACTGTTTTTT	CASSYGLGREKLFF
TRBV6-5	-	-	TRBJ2-7	TGTGCCAGCAGTTACTCCGGGGAAGACTACGAGCAGTACTTC	CASSYSGEDYEQYF
TRBV30	TRBD1	few	TRBJ1-2	TGTGCCTGGAACGGGCAGGGGGCCGGTGGCTACACCTTC	CAWNGQGAGGYTF
TRBV5-6	-	-	TRBJ1-6	TGTGCCAGCAGCTTGACCAGGGGATTACCCTATAATTCACCCCTCCACTTT	CASSLTRGLPYNSPLHF
TRBV5-1	TRBD1	-	TRBJ2-3	TGCGCCAGCAGCTTGAACGGACAGGGACGGCCAGATACGCAGTATTTT	CASSLNGQGRPDTQYF
TRBV10-3	TRBD1	-	TRBJ1-4	TGTGCCATCAGTGATATCGGGCAGGGGGTAGCGACTAATGAAAAACTGTTTTTT	CAISDIGQGVATNEKLFF
TRBV27	-	-	TRBJ1-6	TGTGCCAGCACCCAGGGTTTCTCCTATAATTCACCCCTCCACTTT	CASTQGFSYNSPLHF
TRBV5-1	TRBD1	-	TRBJ1-5	TGCGCCAGCAGCGTTGGGGACAGGGGGGTACAGCCCCAGCATTTT	CASSVGDRGVQPQHF
TRBV18	-	-	TRBJ2-5	TGTGCCAGCTCACCTGGGAGCTCCGGGATTAAAGAGACCCAGTACTTC	CASSPGSSGIKETQYF
TRBV4-1	-	-	TRBJ2-7	TGCGCCAGCAGCCAAGGTTGGGGGCCAGACGAGCAGTACTTC	CASSQGWGPDEQYF
TRBV10-3	TRBD2	-	TRBJ2-1	TGTGCCACCGGACTAGCGGGGGTTACCTCCTACAATGAGCAGTTCTTC	CATGLAGVTSYNEQFF
TRBV18	-	once	TRBJ1-6	TGTGCCAGCTCACCCATGGCAGGGAATGACCATTCACCCCTCCACTTT	CASSPMAGNDHSPLHF
TRBV11-2	-	-	TRBJ1-5	TGTGCCAGCAGCTTAGCAGGGGGCAATCAGCCCCAGCATTTT	CASSLAGGNQPQHF
TRBV2	-	-	TRBJ1-1	TGTGCCAGCAATCTACAGGTTCGATACACTGAAGCTTTCTTT	CASNLQVRYTEAFF
TRBV4-1	TRBD1	-	TRBJ1-6	TGCGCCAGCAGCCAAGGGGACAGGGGGCAGAATTCACCCCTCCACTTT	CASSQGDRGQNSPLHF
TRBV5-1	-	-	TRBJ1-3	TGCGCCAGCAGCTTGGCCCCCGGGGCTGGAAACACCATATATTTT	CASSLAPGAGNTIYF
TRBV7-9	-	-	TRBJ1-4	TGTGCCAGCAGCTTAGGGAGACAGAGTAGTAATGAAAAACTGTTTTTT	CASSLGRQSSNEKLFF
TRBV7-2	-	-	TRBJ1-1	TGTGCCAGCAGCCTAGGGGTGCGGGCTTTCTTT	CASSLGVRAFF
TRBV11-2	TRBD2	-	TRBJ2-1	TGTGCCAGCAGCTTGCCTAGCGGGGGACATGAGCAGTTCTTC	CASSLPSGGHEQFF
TRBV4-1	TRBD2	-	TRBJ2-7	TGCGCCAGCAGCCCGGCGGGGGGTACTACCTACGAGCAGTACTTC	CASSPAGGTTYEQYF
TRBV12-3/TRBV12-4	-	-	TRBJ1-2	TGTGCCAGCAGTAAAACAGGGTATGGCTACACCTTC	CASSKTGYGYTF
TRBV19	-	-	TRBJ1-2	TGTGCCAGTAGTATAGATTGGGCAGGGATCAATGGCTACACCTTC	CASSIDWAGINGYTF
TRBV30	TRBD2	-	TRBJ2-1	TGTGCCTGGAGTGTAAAGGGACTAAACTCCTACAATGAGCAGTTCTTC	CAWSVKGLNSYNEQFF
TRBV2	-	-	TRBJ2-7	TGTGCCAGCAGTGAAGGGGGACTGAACTACGAGCAGTACTTC	CASSEGGLNYEQYF
TRBV29-1	TRBD2	-	TRBJ2-5	TGCAGCGTTGAAGATAACCGGCTAGCGGGGGCGGAGACCCAGTACTTC	CSVEDNRLAGAETQYF
TRBV7-6	TRBD1	-	TRBJ1-2	TGTGCCAGCAGCTTAGGACAGGGGGCCTATGGCTACACCTTC	CASSLGQGAYGYTF
TRBV10-3	-	-	TRBJ2-1	TGTGCCATCAGCCCCAGGGATGAGCAGTTCTTC	CAISPRDEQFF
TRBV11-2	TRBD2	-	TRBJ2-1	TGTGCCAGCAGCCTTAATCTAGCGGGGGGGCCCGGGGTCTTC	CASSLNLAGGPGVF
TRBV2	-	-	TRBJ1-1	TGTGCCAGCAGTGAAGTGCGGGGCACTGAAGCTTTCTTT	CASSEVRGTEAFF
TRBV5-1	-	-	TRBJ1-5	TGCGCCAGCAGCTTGATCCCCGGGAACAATCAGCCCCAGCATTTT	CASSLIPGNNQPQHF